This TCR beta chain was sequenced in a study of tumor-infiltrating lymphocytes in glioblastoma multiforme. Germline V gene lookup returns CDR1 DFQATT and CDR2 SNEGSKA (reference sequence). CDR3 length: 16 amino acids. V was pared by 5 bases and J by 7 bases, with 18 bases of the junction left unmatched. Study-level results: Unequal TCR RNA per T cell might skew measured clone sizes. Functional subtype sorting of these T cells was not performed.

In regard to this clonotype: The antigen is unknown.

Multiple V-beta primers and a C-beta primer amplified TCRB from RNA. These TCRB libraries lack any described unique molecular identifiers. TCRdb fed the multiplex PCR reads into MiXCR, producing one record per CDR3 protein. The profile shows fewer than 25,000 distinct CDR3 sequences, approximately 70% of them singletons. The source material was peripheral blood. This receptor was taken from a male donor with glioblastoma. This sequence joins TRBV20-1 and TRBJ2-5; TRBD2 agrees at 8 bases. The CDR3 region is CSAGVRTSGRGATQYF. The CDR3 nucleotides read TGCAGTGCTGGAGTAAGAACTAGCGGTAGGGGAGCGACCCAGTACTTC.